This T cell receptor (beta chain) was retrieved from a study of blood T cell repertoires in COVID-19 (dated by TCRdb to the early 2020s). For context, the study as a whole: The collaborator samples originated in the United States, Italy and Spain and spanned the acute and convalescent phases of COVID-19. The prospective study material was composed of cDNA or gDNA derived from T cells, B-cell-depleted T cells, or PBMCs. Subjects who had been exposed to COVID-19, were actively infected with it, or had recovered from it provided the deeply sampled blood TCRbeta repertoires that made up the dataset. The repertoires were made available in a free public database intended to serve as a resource for research on the immune response to SARS-CoV-2. The samples were drawn from two sources: the first 160 participants of the ongoing ImmuneRACE study, and 1,254 subjects contributed by 6 global collaborators. Sample metadata almost always included a de-identified subject ID, COVID-19 status, age in years and sex. Where available, HLA class I and class II types were taken from metadata supplied by the sample provider and were not determined by assay-based typing.

A note on this clone: Its antigen target is currently unknown. Qualities for individual bases were not recorded, and no much larger clone is one base off.

Results the study describes overall, beyond this receptor: The quantity of clinical and demographic metadata differed by source and by participant and was supplied without curation.

The collaborating institutions used their own protocols to collect whole blood in K2EDTA tubes. For TCRbeta analysis, collaborators shipped samples as frozen whole blood, isolated PBMCs, or DNA extracted from either of those sample types. TCRbeta CDR3 regions were amplified from genomic DNA by means of the immunoSEQ Assay, a bias-controlled multiplex PCR. The published analysis was carried out like this. The number of nucleated cells in each sample was estimated by amplification of reference gene primers within the assay. Sequence reads were collapsed and filtered to measure the absolute abundance of every unique TCRbeta CDR3 rearrangement. Productive Simpson clonality was computed per sample as the square root of Simpson's diversity index over productive rearrangements. TCRdb obtained this table from immuneACCESS and retained in-frame rearrangements with V and J assigned. These tables miss some clones; where compared with another copy, unresolved V genes account for less than half of the shortfall, and the remainder is unexplained. The D gene and trimming were derived from the DNA, and the V and J assignments and clone size from that table. This sample is represented by under 130,000 clones; approximately 62% of them were singletons. The ten largest account for approximately 6.2% of the sample.

The sample consisted of peripheral blood. This receptor was obtained from an older man with acute or convalescent COVID-19.

The CDR3 loop reads CASSLDRLRTEAFF. The DNA is as follows: TGTGCCAGCAGCTTAGATCGATTGCGCACTGAAGCTTTCTTT. The chain joins TRBV7-2 to TRBJ1-1, with the D segment identity uncertain. The CDR3 starts with the cysteine, ends with the phenylalanine, and has 14 residues. The read is trimmed to its CDR3 DNA, 42 bases read in frame from base 1. Based on the germline V gene, the CDR1 and CDR2 sequences are SGHTA and FQGNSA. V is reduced by 1 base and J by 4 bases, leaving a spacing of 10 bases between them. Supplemented by the reference TRBV7-2 and TRBJ1-1 proteins around the CDR3, the complete variable domain is GAGVSQSPSNKVTEKGKDVELRCDPISGHTALYWYRQSLGQGLEFLIYFQGNSAPDKSGLPSDRFSAERTGGSVSTLTIQRTQQEDSAVYLCASSLDRLRTEAFFGQGTRLTVV.